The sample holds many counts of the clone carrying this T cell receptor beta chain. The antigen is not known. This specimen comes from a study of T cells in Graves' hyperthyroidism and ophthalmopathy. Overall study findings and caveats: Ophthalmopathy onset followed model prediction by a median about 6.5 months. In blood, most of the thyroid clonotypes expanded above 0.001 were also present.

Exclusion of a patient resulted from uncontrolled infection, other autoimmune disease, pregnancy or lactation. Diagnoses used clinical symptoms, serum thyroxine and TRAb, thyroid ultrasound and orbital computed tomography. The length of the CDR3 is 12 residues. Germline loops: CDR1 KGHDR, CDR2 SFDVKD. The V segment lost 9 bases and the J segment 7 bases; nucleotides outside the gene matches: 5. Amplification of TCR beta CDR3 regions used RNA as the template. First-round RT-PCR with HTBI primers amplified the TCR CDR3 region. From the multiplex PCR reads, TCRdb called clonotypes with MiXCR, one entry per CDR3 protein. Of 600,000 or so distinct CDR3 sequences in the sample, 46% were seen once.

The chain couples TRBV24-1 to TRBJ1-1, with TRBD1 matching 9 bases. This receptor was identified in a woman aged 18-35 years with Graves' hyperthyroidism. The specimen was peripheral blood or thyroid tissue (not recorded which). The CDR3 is CATATGGGEAFF. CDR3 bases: TGTGCCACCGCTACAGGGGGCGGTGAAGCTTTCTTT.